This T cell receptor (beta chain) is drawn from a study of post-analysis software for immune sequencing data. Study conclusions and caveats: By F measure, strong co-clustering occurred among samples prepared in the same batch. The study found significantly lower normalized Chao1 diversity in multiple sclerosis patients than in controls.

A word on this clonotype: Its antigen is still unknown.

Unique molecular identifiers were present in the TCR beta cDNA libraries. There were roughly 0.95 to 11 million T cells, and approximately 500,000 cDNA molecules came from them. TCRdb called the PCR reads again in MiXCR, with one record for every CDR3 protein. Altogether roughly 400,000 distinct CDR3 sequences are present, about 39% being singletons, with the ten largest covering 6.5% to 8%. This receptor was taken from a girl aged 2-10 years with multiple sclerosis. Sequencing was done on a sample of blood.

This CDR3 reads CAGCGQGATEAFF. As DNA, the CDR3 is TGTGCCGGATGTGGACAGGGGGCAACTGAAGCTTTCTTT. The rearrangement joins TRBV6-1 to TRBJ1-1; 11 bases align to TRBD1. This CDR3 contains 13 residues. J was trimmed by 5 bases and V by 11 bases; bases with no gene match: 7. Germline CDR1 is MNHNS and CDR2 is SASEGT.